This T cell receptor beta chain was identified in a study of T-cell reconstitution after alpha-beta-depleted transplantation in children. It was with unique molecular identifiers that the TCRbeta library was prepared. TCRdb passed the PCR reads through MiXCR, listing each CDR3 protein once. The sample lists more than 200,000 distinct CDR3 sequences, 20% to 30% seen once, with about 5% in the top ten. With regard to this clonotype: Its cognate antigen is unknown.

Germline loops: CDR1 SNHLY, CDR2 FYNNEI. The CDR3 spans 10 residues. Trimming stripped 7 bases from V and 7 bases from J, with 7 bases between. Study results and limitations: Surviving recipient T cells and thymic progenitors accounted for the high day-60 TCRbeta diversity observed in some patients. In patients about two months after transplant, alpha-beta T cells reportedly arose from several hundred expanded graft clones.

The receptor was isolated from a female patient between 2 and 15 years old who had a stem cell transplant for congenital amegakaryocytic thrombocytopenia, so the T cells may come from the graft donor. Sequencing was performed on PBMCs, mostly from graft donor cells, taken 360 days after TCRalphabeta/CD19-depleted stem cell transplant. The chain couples TRBV2 to TRBJ1-2; D remains unclear. CDR3 loop: CASTGGGYTF. The CDR3 DNA sequence: TGTGCCAGCACCGGAGGTGGCTACACCTTC. Full variable domain (outside the CDR3, taken from reference TRBV2 and TRBJ1-2): EPEVTQTPSHQVTQMGQEVILRCVPISNHLYFYWYRQILGQKVEFLVSFYNNEISEKSEIFDDQFSVERPDGSNFTLKIRSTKLEDSAMYFCASTGGGYTFGSGTRLTVV.